This entry features one T cell receptor (beta chain) sequence. This clone's antigen is unknown. No per-base quality is available; no much larger clone lies one base away. The immunoSEQ Assay, a bias-controlled multiplex PCR, was used to amplify TCRbeta CDR3 regions from genomic DNA. The source study handled its data this way. The number of nucleated cells in each sample was estimated from the amplification of reference gene primers within the assay. To quantify the absolute abundance of each unique TCRbeta CDR3 rearrangement, sequence reads were collapsed and filtered. Productive Simpson clonality was computed per sample as the square root of Simpson's diversity index over productive rearrangements. Entries here come from immuneACCESS through TCRdb and include only in-frame sequences with V and J called. Some clones fail to appear in such tables; in the studies checked, an unresolved V gene covers under half of the shortfall, and the cause of the remainder is unknown. V and J calls and clone size are copied from that table; D and trimming were computed from the DNA. Across this sample there are 250,000 to 350,000 clones, with about nine tenths seen only once. The biggest ten clones account for around 11% of the sample.

The data derive from a study of blood T cell repertoires in COVID-19 (dated by TCRdb to the early 2020s). Background for the entire study: Collaborator samples came from the United States, Italy and Spain and covered acute and convalescent phases of COVID-19. Deeply sampled blood TCRbeta repertoires from subjects exposed to, actively infected with, or recovered from COVID-19 were included in the dataset. A freely available public database, intended as a resource for researchers studying the immune response to SARS-CoV-2, is where the repertoires were released. Sample metadata almost always included a de-identified subject ID, COVID-19 status, age in years and sex. The material from the prospective study consisted of cDNA or gDNA derived from T cells, B-cell-depleted T cells, or PBMCs. Where available, HLA class I and class II types were taken from metadata supplied by the sample provider and were not determined by assay-based typing. The samples were drawn from the first 160 participants of the ongoing ImmuneRACE study and from 1,254 subjects provided by 6 global collaborators.

Summary of the overall study and its limitations: The quantity of clinical and demographic metadata differed by source and by participant and was supplied without curation.

The CDR3 covers 12 residues, taking in both the cysteine and the phenylalanine. Just the 36-base CDR3 DNA is kept, in frame starting at base 1. V is trimmed back by 6 bases and J by 9 bases, and the junction contains 6 bases that no gene match accounts for. Reading the germline V gene gives CDR1 MDHEN and CDR2 SYDVKM. In Seattle, one collaborating source enrolled patients while the infection was active and tracked those patients longitudinally over the course of disease. Each collaborating institution followed its own protocols to collect whole blood in K2EDTA tubes. For TCRbeta analysis, collaborator samples were shipped as frozen whole blood, as isolated PBMCs, or as DNA extracted from either sample type.

The sample comprised peripheral blood. The clonotype was recovered from a woman aged 25 to 45 with COVID-19, enrolled during active disease. The sequence is built from TRBV28 and TRBJ1-1; 8 central nucleotides agree with TRBD1. The DNA reads as follows: TGTGCCAGCAGCACAGGGGGGGGGAAAGCTTTCTTT. This is translated as CASSTGGGKAFF.